Many counts were recorded for the clone carrying this TCR beta chain. The CDR3 consists of 14 residues. CDR1 and CDR2 from the germline V gene are MDHEN and SYDVKM. After removal of 4 bases from V and 4 bases from J, the junction contained 4 bases not matched to a gene. The record originates from a study of molecular identifiers for immune sequencing clone quantification. Study overall: RNA, taken in replicates from roughly 21,000 or 96,000 naive CD8 cells, was split five ways, with four sequenced.

Naive CD8 T cells were picked out by sorting for CD8+CD4-CCR7+CD45RA+. TCRdb analysed the PCR reads with MiXCR anew, one entry per CDR3 protein. The sample yields 90,000 to 120,000 distinct CDR3 sequences, roughly 34% seen once. Sequencing was done on a sample of naive CD8+ T cells from blood, with Jurkat cell RNA spiked in. Subset meaning: FACS-sorted CD8+CD4-CCR7+CD45RA+ naive T cells. This chain connects TRBV28 to TRBJ2-3; 8 positions match TRBD1. The sequence came from a human donor in good health. Some libraries in this study had Jurkat cell RNA spiked in. The CDR3 protein is CASSSTGAPDTQYF. DNA for the CDR3: TGTGCCAGCAGTTCGACAGGGGCCCCAGATACGCAGTATTTT.